Sequencing of this T cell receptor (beta chain) was carried out in a study of PD-1 blockade in classical Hodgkin lymphoma. General observations from the study: There remain no defined causes for the repertoire differences, which possibly reflect disease activity or prior therapy. By C4D1, CD4+ diversity increased significantly, especially in complete responders.

The CDR3 totals 15 residues. The V and J ends lost 11 bases and 3 bases, in that order; junction bases with no gene match: 12. Germline CDR1 is LNHDA and CDR2 is SQIVND (reference sequence). Profiled with immunoSEQ multiplex PCR; TCRdb holds only in-frame clones, not every one. The sample shows 46,000 or so clones, around 82% of them seen only once. Every one of the patients relapsed after autologous stem cell transplantation (brentuximab vedotin exposure was variable). Patients showed best responses of complete response, partial response or progressive disease. This clone was picked up one time. Its antigen remains unknown.

The genes are TRBV19 and TRBJ2-2; 7 bases are shared with TRBD2. This sequence originates from a human donor with classical Hodgkin lymphoma. The specimen was peripheral blood mononuclear cells (PBMCs), collected before the second cycle of nivolumab. CDR3 region: CACHRRREYTGELFF. CDR3 sequence (DNA): TGTGCCTGCCACCGGCGGCGGGAGTACACCGGGGAGCTGTTTTTT.